A selection of T cell receptor beta chains follows, all from one sample in a study of blood T cell repertoires in COVID-19. Produced via immunoSEQ multiplex PCR; TCRdb's table is partial and in-frame only. The data hold about 210,000 clones, with 70% to 90% observed a single time. Sequencing was performed on peripheral blood. The source of these receptors is a man aged 55 to 70 with COVID-19, enrolled during active disease. The CDR3 runs from the conserved cysteine through the conserved F or W. The D gene is left open where the match is weak. Expanded clones get a size class; other rows say once, few or many, or leave the size out.

D gene	clone size	J gene	CDR3 length	V gene	CDR3 protein	CDR3 DNA
TRBD1	NA	TRBJ2-2	14	TRBV5-6	CASSSTGTAGELFF	TGTGCCAGCAGCTCGACCGGGACAGCCGGGGAGCTGTTTTTT
TRBD1	NA	TRBJ1-6	14	TRBV2	CASSGDRTRSPLHF	TGTGCCAGCAGCGGGGACAGGACGAGATCACCCCTCCACTTT
NA	NA	TRBJ2-7	17	TRBV18	CASSPHAGATGAYEQYF	TGTGCCAGCTCACCACATGCGGGGGCCACCGGAGCCTACGAGCAGTACTTC
TRBD1	NA	TRBJ1-5	14	TRBV6-6	CASRTGGDNQPQHF	TGTGCCAGCAGGACAGGGGGCGACAATCAGCCCCAGCATTTT
TRBD1	NA	TRBJ2-7	14	TRBV28	CASCRQGVSYEQYF	TGTGCCAGCTGCCGACAGGGAGTGTCCTACGAGCAGTACTTC
NA	NA	TRBJ1-6	15	TRBV7-8	CASSSPAGLNSPLHF	TGTGCCAGCAGCTCGCCGGCAGGGCTAAATTCACCCCTCCACTTT
NA	NA	TRBJ1-2	13	TRBV30	CAWASQGGAGYTF	TGTGCCTGGGCCTCACAAGGGGGGGCGGGCTACACCTTC
NA	once	TRBJ2-6	15	TRBV30	CAWSDRLSGANVLTF	TGTGCCTGGAGTGACAGGCTCTCTGGGGCCAACGTCCTGACTTTC
TRBD2	NA	TRBJ2-1	13	TRBV20-1	CSASGGGYNEQFF	TGCAGTGCTAGTGGGGGAGGGTACAATGAGCAGTTCTTC
TRBD1	NA	TRBJ1-3	14	TRBV9	CASSVTGEGNTIYF	TGTGCCAGCAGCGTGACAGGGGAGGGGAACACCATATATTTT
TRBD2	NA	TRBJ2-3	17	TRBV28	CASSLQREGRGTDTQYF	TGTGCCAGCAGTCTTCAGCGGGAGGGTAGGGGCACAGATACGCAGTATTTT
TRBD1	NA	TRBJ2-1	13	TRBV27	CASSLGDRSEQFF	TGTGCCAGCAGTTTGGGGGACAGGAGCGAGCAGTTCTTC
TRBD1	NA	TRBJ2-1	15	TRBV27	CASSPRTGEDNEQFF	TGTGCCAGCAGTCCACGGACAGGTGAAGACAATGAGCAGTTCTTC
NA	few	TRBJ1-2	14	TRBV3-1/TRBV3-2	CASSPGSSSVGYTF	TGTGCCAGCAGTCCCGGGTCGTCCAGCGTTGGCTACACCTTC
NA	NA	TRBJ1-2	13	TRBV7-7	CASSPRKGHGYTF	TGTGCCAGCAGCCCGAGGAAGGGGCATGGCTACACCTTC
NA	NA	TRBJ2-3	16	TRBV7-9	CASSQNTGPRTDTQYF	TGTGCCAGCAGCCAAAATACAGGGCCACGCACAGATACGCAGTATTTT
NA	once	TRBJ1-1	13	TRBV29-1	CSASPGGRTEAFF	TGCAGCGCCTCTCCGGGGGGCAGGACTGAAGCTTTCTTT
NA	NA	TRBJ1-1	11	TRBV29-1	CSVSTGAEAFF	TGCAGCGTTAGCACGGGGGCTGAAGCTTTCTTT
NA	NA	TRBJ1-1	13	TRBV12-3/TRBV12-4	CASSLLLNTEAFF	TGTGCCAGCAGTTTACTCCTGAACACTGAAGCTTTCTTT
NA	NA	TRBJ1-2	12	TRBV7-2	CASSTPVRGYTF	TGTGCCAGCAGCACCCCGGTGAGAGGCTACACCTTC
TRBD1	NA	TRBJ1-5	20	TRBV24-1	CATSDSTGEWAPGSNQPQHF	TGTGCCACCAGTGATTCTACAGGGGAATGGGCCCCAGGAAGCAATCAGCCCCAGCATTTT
TRBD2	NA	TRBJ2-1	13	TRBV27	CASSPPGGAEQFF	TGTGCCAGCAGTCCACCCGGGGGGGCTGAGCAGTTCTTC
TRBD2	NA	TRBJ2-1	17	TRBV5-8	CASSQGVAGGSYNEQFF	TGTGCCAGCAGCCAAGGCGTAGCGGGAGGCTCCTACAATGAGCAGTTCTTC
TRBD2	NA	TRBJ2-3	15	TRBV5-4	CASSSRLALTDTQYF	TGTGCCAGCAGCTCCCGACTAGCGCTGACAGATACGCAGTATTTT
NA	NA	TRBJ1-2	14	TRBV27	CASSLRRQNYGYTF	TGTGCCAGCAGTTTAAGGCGGCAGAACTATGGCTACACCTTC
NA	NA	TRBJ1-3	16	TRBV3-1/TRBV3-2	CASSQDRPGSGNTIYF	TGTGCCAGCAGCCAAGATAGGCCGGGCTCTGGAAACACCATATATTTT
NA	NA	TRBJ2-3	15	TRBV5-1	CASSLGGPGRDTQYF	TGCGCCAGCAGCTTGGGGGGCCCCGGCAGGGATACGCAGTATTTT
TRBD1	NA	TRBJ1-6	14	TRBV18	CASSSRGEGSPLHF	TGTGCCAGCTCATCCAGGGGGGAAGGTTCACCCCTCCACTTT
NA	few	TRBJ2-2	15	TRBV5-1	CASSLWRANTGELFF	TGCGCCAGCAGCTTATGGAGGGCGAACACCGGGGAGCTGTTTTTT
NA	few	TRBJ2-7	14	TRBV7-3	CASSPMGRYDEQYF	TGTGCCAGCAGCCCAATGGGCAGATACGACGAGCAGTACTTC
NA	NA	TRBJ2-6	18	TRBV27	CASSLPPNRAGGANVLTF	TGTGCCAGCAGTTTACCACCGAACAGGGCGGGTGGGGCCAACGTCCTGACTTTC
NA	NA	TRBJ1-2	11	TRBV29-1	CSVVEGYGYTF	TGCAGCGTTGTGGAGGGTTATGGCTACACCTTC
TRBD2	NA	TRBJ2-1	17	TRBV24-1	CATSDPTSGRAYNEQFF	TGTGCCACCAGTGATCCCACTAGCGGGAGAGCCTACAATGAGCAGTTCTTC
NA	NA	TRBJ2-1	11	TRBV6-5	CASSQGGEQFF	TGTGCCAGCAGCCAGGGGGGTGAGCAGTTCTTC
NA	NA	TRBJ1-1	12	TRBV29-1	CSVQGVGAEAFF	TGCAGCGTTCAAGGCGTAGGGGCTGAAGCTTTCTTT
NA	NA	TRBJ2-3	14	TRBV11-2	CASSLEQRTDTQYF	TGTGCCAGCAGCTTAGAACAGCGCACAGATACGCAGTATTTT
NA	NA	TRBJ2-7	16	TRBV6-6	CASSFDGDSTPYEQYF	TGTGCCAGCAGTTTCGATGGTGACAGCACACCCTACGAGCAGTACTTC
TRBD2	once	TRBJ2-2	15	TRBV5-1	CASSLRGGSGGELFF	TGCGCCAGCAGCTTGCGAGGCGGGAGTGGCGGGGAGCTGTTTTTT
NA	once	TRBJ2-3	16	TRBV2	CASSEALNRVTDTQYF	TGTGCCAGCAGTGAAGCCCTGAATCGGGTCACAGATACGCAGTATTTT
TRBD1	NA	TRBJ1-1	14	TRBV4-3	CASSQNRGDTEAFF	TGCGCCAGCAGCCAGAACAGGGGTGACACTGAAGCTTTCTTT
TRBD1	NA	TRBJ1-2	14	TRBV27	CASSFGQGAGGYTF	TGTGCCAGCAGTTTTGGGCAGGGGGCGGGTGGCTACACCTTC